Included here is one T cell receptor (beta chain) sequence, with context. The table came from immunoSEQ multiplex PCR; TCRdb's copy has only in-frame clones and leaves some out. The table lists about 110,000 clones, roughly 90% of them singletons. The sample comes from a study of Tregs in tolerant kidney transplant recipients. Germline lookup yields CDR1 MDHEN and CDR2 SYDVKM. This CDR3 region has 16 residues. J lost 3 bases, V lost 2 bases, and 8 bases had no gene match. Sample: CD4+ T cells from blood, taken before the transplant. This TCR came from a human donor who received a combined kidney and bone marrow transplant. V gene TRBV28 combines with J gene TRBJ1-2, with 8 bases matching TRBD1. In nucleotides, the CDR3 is TGTGCCAGCAGTTTACGACTGACAGGGGAGGACTATGGCTACACCTTC. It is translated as CASSLRLTGEDYGYTF.